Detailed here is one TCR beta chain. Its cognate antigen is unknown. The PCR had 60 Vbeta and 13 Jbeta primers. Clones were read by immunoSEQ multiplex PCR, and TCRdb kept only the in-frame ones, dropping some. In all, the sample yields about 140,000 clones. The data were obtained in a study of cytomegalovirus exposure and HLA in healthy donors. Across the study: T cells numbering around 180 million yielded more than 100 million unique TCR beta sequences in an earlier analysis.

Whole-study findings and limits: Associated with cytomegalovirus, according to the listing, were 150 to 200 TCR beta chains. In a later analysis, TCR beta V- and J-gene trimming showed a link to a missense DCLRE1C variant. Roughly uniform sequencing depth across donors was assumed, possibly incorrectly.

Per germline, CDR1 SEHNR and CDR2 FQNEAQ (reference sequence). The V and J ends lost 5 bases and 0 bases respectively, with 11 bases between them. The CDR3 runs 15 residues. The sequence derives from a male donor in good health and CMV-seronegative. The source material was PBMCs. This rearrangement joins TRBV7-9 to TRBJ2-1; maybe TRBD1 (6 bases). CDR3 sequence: CASSPQGSSYNEQFF. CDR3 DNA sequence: TGTGCCAGCAGCCCGCAGGGGAGCTCCTACAATGAGCAGTTCTTC.